This T cell receptor (beta chain) originates from a study of blood T cells in healthy people across ages. Whole-study results and caveats: PBMCs that were unsorted prevented a conclusive naive versus antigen-experienced comparison. Long-lived donors had more naive CD4+ cells and higher diversity than aged donors.

Combining a sample-barcoded 5' primer with a J-beta primer mix, a second PCR ran for 7 to 11 cycles. A single record per CDR3 protein comes from TCRdb applying MiXCR to the 5' RACE reads. Among hundreds of thousands of distinct CDR3 sequences listed, roughly 44% were seen once. In germline, CDR1 is MGHDK, CDR2 SYGVNS. V lost 1 base and J 6 bases, leaving 13 bases between the germline ends. There are 16 residues in the CDR3. About this clonotype: Its antigen remains unknown.

This clonotype originated in a woman in her sixties or seventies in good health. The chain couples TRBV25-1 to TRBJ1-6; weak D call: TRBD1 (6 bases). What was sequenced was blood. This chain's CDR3 is CASSELGTPSNSPLHF. The CDR3, as DNA: TGTGCCAGCAGTGAATTGGGGACACCAAGTAATTCACCCCTCCACTTT.